This T cell receptor (beta chain) derives from a study of cytomegalovirus exposure and HLA in healthy donors. Study-wide background: Ancestry clustering placed more than 65% of a few hundred genotyped donors in the Caucasian-associated cluster.

Points from the study as a whole: Some TCR beta chains (around 160 of them) were listed as cytomegalovirus-associated. Specificity for CMV antigens was confirmed in vitro for a few of the CMV-associated chains.

The PCR contained 60 Vbeta and 13 Jbeta primers. Only in-frame clones appear in the TCRdb table, and some are missing; sequencing was by immunoSEQ multiplex PCR. The sample carries 150,000 to 180,000 clones, over 75% recorded once. The CDR3 is made up of 14 amino acids. V lost 5 bases, J lost 4 bases, and 15 bases lay in between. From germline, CDR1 is SEHNR and CDR2 FQNEAQ (reference sequence). For this clone: Its antigen is not known.

Sequences were obtained from PBMCs. V gene TRBV7-9 combines with J gene TRBJ2-7; maybe TRBD1 (6 bases). The receptor comes from a woman aged 40 to 50 in good health and CMV-seropositive. In DNA, the CDR3 is TGTGCCAGCAGCCCTATGGGGGCCTCTTACGAGCAGTACTTC. Its translation: CASSPMGASYEQYF.